A single sample gave rise to the 27 T cell receptor beta chains below, sequenced in a study of T cell repertoires in cytomegalovirus infection. Their recognized antigens are unknown. TCRdb fed the reads into MiXCR, producing one record per CDR3 protein. The sample lists about 480,000 distinct CDR3 sequences; about 33% were seen once. The sequencing here drew on cultured PBMCs, taken from culture after CMV antigen stimulation. All receptors come from a human donor in good health (CMV status not recorded). Some clones in this sample may be carry-over from other donors' samples.

This clonotype turned up a few times. V gene TRBV5-8 combines with J gene TRBJ2-7; no clear D. The CDR3 totals 14 residues. Germline loops: CDR1 SGHTS, CDR2 YDEGEE. Trimming cost V 1 base and J 2 bases, with 10 bases left between them. The CDR3 bases are TGTGCCAGCAGCTTGATGTATGGGCCCTACGAGCAGTACGTC. It is translated as CASSLMYGPYEQYV.

This chain uses TRBV13 with TRBJ1-1; a weak D match, TRBD1 (5 bases). Per germline, CDR1 PRHDT and CDR2 FYEKMQ (reference sequence). CDR3 length: 13 amino acids. V was shortened by 5 bases and J by 10 bases, with 17 bases between the two germline ends. CDR3: CASSPLRFGAAFF. The CDR3 DNA is TGTGCCAGCAGCCCCTTACGATTTGGGGCAGCTTTCTTT. The variable domain in full, completed from reference TRBV13 and TRBJ1-1, reads AAGVIQSPRHLIKEKRETATLKCYPIPRHDTVYWYQQGPGQDPQFLISFYEKMQSDKGSIPDRFSAQQFSDYHSELNMSSLELGDSALYFCASSPLRFGAAFFGQGTRLTVV.

This clonotype was seen repeatedly, ten times or more. This chain joins TRBV7-2 and TRBJ2-5; TRBD1 is a possible D gene (5 bases). The CDR3 runs to 13 residues. Germline loops: CDR1 SGHTA, CDR2 FQGNSA. Trimming removed 5 bases at V and 2 bases at J, with 9 bases between. The CDR3 reads CASSLRAQETQYF. CDR3 nucleotides: TGTGCCAGCAGCCTCAGGGCTCAAGAGACCCAGTACTTC. Full variable domain (remainder filled in from reference TRBV7-2 and TRBJ2-5): GAGVSQSPSNKVTEKGKDVELRCDPISGHTALYWYRQSLGQGLEFLIYFQGNSAPDKSGLPSDRFSAERTGGSVSTLTIQRTQQEDSAVYLCASSLRAQETQYFGPGTRLLVL.

This clonotype was picked up many times. The V and J genes are TRBV7-2 and TRBJ2-1; possibly TRBD1 or TRBD2 for D (5 bases each). The CDR3 has 15 amino acids. The germline V and J ends were trimmed by 1 base and 6 bases, with 13 bases remaining between them. Looked up from germline, CDR1 is SGHTA and CDR2 is FQGNSA. CDR3 in DNA: TGTGCCAGCAGCTTAGAGTGGATGAGGGGCAATGAGCAGTTCTTC. Translating it yields CASSLEWMRGNEQFF. Full variable domain (outside the CDR3, taken from reference TRBV7-2 and TRBJ2-1): GAGVSQSPSNKVTEKGKDVELRCDPISGHTALYWYRQSLGQGLEFLIYFQGNSAPDKSGLPSDRFSAERTGGSVSTLTIQRTQQEDSAVYLCASSLEWMRGNEQFFGPGTRLTVL.

The CDR3 loop is CASSATGVQPQHF. CDR3 DNA sequence: TGTGCCAGCAGCGCGACAGGGGTCCAGCCCCAGCATTTT. V usage is TRBV5-6 and J usage is TRBJ1-5, with TRBD1 matching over 8 bases. CDR3 length equals 13 residues. Germline CDR1 reads SGHDT; CDR2 reads YYEEEE. V shed 4 bases, J shed 7 bases, and the junction held 4 bases outside the gene matches.

This chain joins TRBV9 and TRBJ2-3, with 7 bases identical to TRBD2. J lost 2 bases, V lost 0 bases, and 6 bases had no gene match. CDR1 is SGDLS, CDR2 YYNGEE, per germline. This CDR3 contains 16 residues. The CDR3 loop reads CASSVEDGRTTDTQYF. The CDR3 nucleotides are TGTGCCAGCAGCGTAGAGGACGGGAGGACCACAGATACGCAGTATTTT.

V gene TRBV2 combines with J gene TRBJ2-3, with D possibly matching TRBD2 (6 bases). Trimming removed 10 bases at V and 0 bases at J, with 17 bases between. The CDR3 consists of 15 residues. Per germline, CDR1 SNHLY and CDR2 FYNNEI. The CDR3 spells CAITASAPSTDTQYF. In DNA, the CDR3 is TGTGCCATCACAGCTAGCGCGCCTAGCACAGATACGCAGTATTTT.

This clonotype came up a few times. The chain couples TRBV7-2 to TRBJ2-5; D is unresolved. The germline gives CDR1 SGHTA, CDR2 FQGNSA. This CDR3 has 14 residues. Trimming stripped 7 bases from V and 4 bases from J, with 16 bases between. CDR3: CASNPYGPGETQYF. In nucleotides, the CDR3 is TGTGCCAGCAACCCTTATGGACCGGGAGAGACCCAGTACTTC.

DNA for the CDR3: TGTGCCAGCAGTTTCGCCACCCAAGAGACCCAGTACTTC. Amino acids: CASSFATQETQYF. The chain carries TRBV6-5 and TRBJ2-5, with no clear D. The CDR3 is 13 residues long. Trimming shortened V by 4 bases and J by 1 base, and 7 bases separated the two germline ends. The V gene's germline CDR1 is MNHEY and CDR2 SVGAGI.

The rearrangement uses TRBV24-1 and TRBJ2-1; TRBD2 matches 13 bases. Germline assignment: CDR1 KGHDR and CDR2 SFDVKD. V was pared by 3 bases and J by 0 bases, with 4 bases of the junction left unmatched. CDR3 length equals 18 residues. CDR3 loop: CATSDPRTSGGSYNEQFF. The CDR3 region has the DNA TGTGCCACCAGTGATCCTAGGACTAGCGGGGGCTCCTACAATGAGCAGTTCTTC.

This clonotype was observed a handful of times. The chain has TRBV7-8 and TRBJ2-7, with TRBD2 as a possible D gene (5 bases). Trimming removed 0 bases from V and 4 bases from J, with 7 bases in between. The CDR3 has 13 amino acids. Germline CDR1 and CDR2: SGHVS and FQNEAQ. For the CDR3, the DNA is TGTGCCAGCAGCTTAGCGGGAGAATACGAGCAGTACGTC. Residues: CASSLAGEYEQYV.

A few counts support this clonotype. In nucleotides, the CDR3 is TGTGCCAGCAGTTTACAGCGTAGCAATCAGCCCCAGCATTTT. Translated, it gives CASSLQRSNQPQHF. The chain couples TRBV12-3 or TRBV12-4 to TRBJ1-5; D is ambiguous. This CDR3 contains 14 residues. V lost 2 bases to trimming and J lost 0 bases, with 5 bases between them.

In this sample, this clonotype turned up a few times. The chain links TRBV6-2 or TRBV6-3 to TRBJ2-7; no firm D call. Germline values: CDR1 MNHEY, CDR2 SVGEGT. V lost 0 bases, J lost 5 bases, and 5 bases lay in between. The CDR3 extends over 12 amino acids. CDR3 amino acids: CASSYSTNEQYF. CDR3 coding DNA: TGTGCCAGCAGTTACTCGACAAACGAGCAGTACTTC.

The chain employs TRBV6-2 or TRBV6-3 and TRBJ2-2, with D possibly being TRBD2 (5 bases). The CDR3 runs 13 residues. The V end was cut by 7 bases, the J end by 5 bases, with 11 bases between. CDR1 and CDR2 from the germline V gene are MNHEY and SVGEGT. The CDR3 DNA reads as TGTGCCAGCATGGAGGAAGGAACCGGGGAGCTGTTTTTT. It codes for CASMEEGTGELFF.

This clonotype was picked up a small number of times. The chain recombines TRBV4-2 with TRBJ2-1; 9 positions match TRBD2. The CDR3 has 19 residues. The V segment lost 0 bases and the J segment 4 bases; nucleotides outside the gene matches: 13. Germline CDR1 and CDR2: LGHNA and YNFKEQ. The CDR3 sequence: CASSQEALSSGTIYNEQFF. Here the CDR3 DNA reads TGTGCCAGCAGCCAAGAAGCTCTGTCTAGCGGGACGATATACAATGAGCAGTTCTTC.

J is TRBJ1-4 and V is TRBV7-2, with 9 bases matching TRBD1. The germline V gene encodes CDR1 SGHTA and CDR2 FQGNSA. Trimming at V came to 7 bases and at J to 8 bases, leaving 8 bases not matched to a gene. The CDR3 totals 14 residues. The CDR3 spells CASTWTGEDEKLFF. Written as DNA, the CDR3 is TGTGCCAGCACGTGGACAGGGGAAGACGAAAAACTGTTTTTT.

This clonotype was seen many times. J is TRBJ2-1 and V is TRBV7-2, with D perhaps being TRBD1 or TRBD2 (7 bases each). The CDR3 runs 15 residues. The V end lost 4 bases, the J end lost 8 bases, and 18 bases lay between the germline ends. Germline values: CDR1 SGHTA, CDR2 FQGNSA. CDR3: CASSSAGPGGDEQFF. The DNA of the CDR3 is TGTGCCAGCAGCTCGGCTGGGCCAGGGGGGGATGAGCAGTTCTTC.

The rearrangement uses TRBV7-2 and TRBJ2-1, with 13 nucleotides matching TRBD2. The CDR3 runs to 18 residues. Germline assignment: CDR1 SGHTA and CDR2 FQGNSA. Trimming cost V 7 bases and J 8 bases; bases outside gene matches: 17. Here the CDR3 reads CASTRVWTSGRGYHEQFF. CDR3 bases: TGTGCCAGCACCAGAGTCTGGACTAGCGGGAGAGGTTACCATGAGCAGTTCTTC.

This clonotype has a handful of counts. The V gene is TRBV7-8, the J gene TRBJ2-3, with D possibly being TRBD2 (5 bases). Deletions cut 2 bases from V and 2 bases from J, with 8 bases between. The V gene's germline CDR1 is SGHVS and CDR2 FQNEAQ. This CDR3 has 14 amino acids. The CDR3 loop reads CASSLNRDTDTQYF. CDR3 nucleotide sequence: TGTGCCAGCAGCTTAAACCGGGACACAGATACGCAGTATTTT.

This clonotype showed up just a few times. The chain is built from TRBV19 and TRBJ2-2, with 9 bases fitting TRBD2. Per germline, CDR1 LNHDA and CDR2 SQIVND (reference sequence). Trimming cost V 2 bases and J 0 bases; bases outside gene matches: 7. CDR3 size: 18 residues. The CDR3 DNA is TGTGCCAGTAGTATACGAGCGGGAGGCCTCTCGAACACCGGGGAGCTGTTTTTT. Protein product: CASSIRAGGLSNTGELFF. Supplemented by reference TRBV19 and TRBJ2-2, the full variable domain reads DGGITQSPKYLFRKEGQNVTLSCEQNLNHDAMYWYRQDPGQGLRLIYYSQIVNDFQKGDIAEGYSVSREKKESFPLTVTSAQKNPTAFYLCASSIRAGGLSNTGELFFGEGSRLTVL.

This clonotype was found many times. This rearrangement joins TRBV7-2 to TRBJ2-7; 10 bases are shared with TRBD2. From germline, CDR1 is SGHTA and CDR2 FQGNSA. The ends lost 2 bases at V and 2 bases at J; junction bases unmatched: 3. This CDR3 region has 15 residues. CDR3 residues: CASSLTSGATYEQYF. The DNA of the CDR3 is TGTGCCAGCAGCTTAACTAGCGGGGCGACCTACGAGCAGTACTTC. The variable domain in full, with the rest retrieved from reference TRBV7-2 and TRBJ2-7, is GAGVSQSPSNKVTEKGKDVELRCDPISGHTALYWYRQSLGQGLEFLIYFQGNSAPDKSGLPSDRFSAERTGGSVSTLTIQRTQQEDSAVYLCASSLTSGATYEQYFGPGTRLTVT.

J is TRBJ1-2 and V is TRBV6-5, with a possible D match to TRBD1 (5 bases). The length of the CDR3 is 14 residues. V was trimmed by 5 bases and J by 4 bases, leaving 14 bases between them. The V gene's germline CDR1 is MNHEY and CDR2 SVGAGI. The CDR3 region is CASSLTARAYGYTF. The CDR3 DNA is TGTGCCAGCAGTCTCACGGCCAGGGCCTATGGCTACACCTTC.

In this sample, this clonotype turned up many times. This chain connects TRBV7-2 to TRBJ1-1, with D perhaps TRBD1 (5 bases). This CDR3 contains 13 residues. Germline V gene sequence: CDR1 SGHTA, CDR2 FQGNSA. V lost 6 bases to trimming and J lost 4 bases, with 12 bases between them. The CDR3 DNA follows: TGTGCCAGCAGATTTATGGGGGGCACTGAAGCTTTCTTT. Amino acids: CASRFMGGTEAFF.

The CDR3 loop is CASSPRHVTNEAFF. The CDR3 bases are TGTGCCAGCAGCCCCCGACACGTAACGAATGAAGCTTTCTTT. The chain carries TRBV11-2 and TRBJ1-1; no definite D call. V lost 5 bases, J lost 7 bases, and 17 bases lay in between. The germline V gene encodes CDR1 SGHAT and CDR2 FQNNGV. The CDR3 covers 14 residues.

The chain recombines TRBV6-6 with TRBJ1-2; a weak D match, TRBD1 (5 bases). V lost 0 bases to trimming and J lost 6 bases, with 14 bases between them. CDR1 is MNHNY and CDR2 is SVGAGI in the germline V gene (reference sequence). The CDR3 spans 15 residues. Written as DNA, the CDR3 is TGTGCCAGCAGTTACTCCGGCAGGGTGGGTGATGGCTACACCTTC. Translating it yields CASSYSGRVGDGYTF.

The CDR3 DNA is TGTGCCAGTAGTATAGGGACAGAAGAGACCCAGTACTTC. Translated, it gives CASSIGTEETQYF. The chain uses TRBV19 and TRBJ2-5, with D perhaps matching TRBD1 (6 bases). V lost 1 base and J 3 bases, leaving 6 bases between the germline ends. Germline V gene sequence: CDR1 LNHDA, CDR2 SQIVND (reference sequence). The CDR3 is 13 amino acids. The whole variable domain, filled in from reference TRBV19 and TRBJ2-5, reads DGGITQSPKYLFRKEGQNVTLSCEQNLNHDAMYWYRQDPGQGLRLIYYSQIVNDFQKGDIAEGYSVSREKKESFPLTVTSAQKNPTAFYLCASSIGTEETQYFGPGTRLLVL.

The chain is built from TRBV27 and TRBJ2-1, with a possible D match to TRBD1 (5 bases). Looked up from germline, CDR1 is MNHEY and CDR2 is SMNVEV (reference sequence). There are 14 residues in the CDR3. Trimming cost V 6 bases and J 3 bases, with 12 bases left between them. The CDR3 bases are TGTGCCAGCAGACCAGGGCGGAGCTACAATGAGCAGTTCTTC. Residues: CASRPGRSYNEQFF.